One and the same sample provided the 26 T cell receptor beta chains below, sequenced in a study of blood T cell repertoires in COVID-19. Repertoires were generated with immunoSEQ multiplex PCR, while TCRdb's copy carries only in-frame clones and drops some. The sample yields 35,000 to 55,000 clones, over 70% seen once. The sample taken for sequencing was peripheral blood. The origin of the receptors is a human donor in a cohort sampled during active COVID-19.

This chain uses TRBV11-3 with TRBJ2-3; maybe TRBD2 (6 bases). CDR3 length: 14 residues. CDR1 and CDR2 (germline): SGHNT, YENEEA. Trimming stripped 5 bases from V and 4 bases from J, with 13 bases between. The CDR3, as DNA: TGTGCCAGCAGCCAAAGGAGGGACGCAGATACGCAGTATTTT. This gives the protein CASSQRRDADTQYF.

The chain joins TRBV3-1 (or the pseudogene TRBV3-2) to TRBJ1-5; 7 bases fit TRBD1. V was pared by 1 base and J by 0 bases, with 6 bases of the junction left unmatched. The germline V gene encodes CDR1 LGHDT and CDR2 YNNKEL (reference sequence). The CDR3 is made up of 17 amino acids. The CDR3 nucleotides read TGTGCCAGCAGCCAAGGGGGACAGTTCTATAGCAATCAGCCCCAGCATTTT. It codes for CASSQGGQFYSNQPQHF.

The genes are TRBV5-4 and TRBJ2-1; D is possibly TRBD1 (6 bases). CDR1 SGHNT and CDR2 YYREEE come from the germline V gene (reference sequence). There are 15 residues in the CDR3. V was clipped by 1 base and J by 6 bases, with 14 bases between them. The CDR3 protein is CASSLLGAAGNEQFF. The CDR3 DNA sequence: TGTGCCAGCAGCTTGCTGGGGGCGGCTGGCAATGAGCAGTTCTTC.

This rearrangement joins TRBV3-1 (or the pseudogene TRBV3-2) to TRBJ2-7; 12 bases agree with TRBD2. In germline, CDR1 is LGHDT, CDR2 YNNKEL (reference sequence). The ends lost 1 base at V and 4 bases at J; junction bases unmatched: 2. The CDR3 loop spans 15 amino acids. The CDR3 region is CASSQGGTSGYEQYF. CDR3 DNA sequence: TGTGCCAGCAGCCAAGGTGGGACTAGCGGGTACGAGCAGTACTTC.

The chain's CDR3 is CASSSQGADTEAFF. The DNA for the CDR3 is TGTGCCAGCAGCTCCCAGGGGGCGGACACTGAAGCTTTCTTT. The chain joins TRBV9 to TRBJ1-1; 8 nucleotides match TRBD1. Trimming at V came to 4 bases and at J to 3 bases, leaving 5 bases not matched to a gene. Germline V CDR1 and CDR2: SGDLS, YYNGEE. This CDR3 has 14 residues.

The chain combines TRBV29-1 with TRBJ1-5; perhaps TRBD1 as D (5 bases). V was shortened by 6 bases and J by 5 bases, with 14 bases between the two germline ends. This CDR3 is built from 13 residues. Per the germline V gene, CDR1 is SQVTM and CDR2 is ANQGSEA. CDR3 protein: CSVATGVDQPQHF. For the CDR3, the DNA is TGCAGCGTCGCAACAGGAGTGGATCAGCCCCAGCATTTT.

This clone has more than one count but fewer than ten. Other DNA sequences in the same sample also yield this CDR3. The chain is built from TRBV29-1 and TRBJ2-1; a weak D match, TRBD2 (6 bases). V gave up 7 bases and J gave up 6 bases, with 7 bases separating them. This CDR3 has 10 residues. Germline CDR1 and CDR2: SQVTM and ANQGSEA. CDR3: CSAGGNEQFF. Here the CDR3 DNA reads TGCAGCGCCGGGGGCAATGAGCAGTTCTTC.

The rearrangement joins TRBV4-1 to TRBJ2-7; the match to TRBD2 covers 11 bases. The CDR3 is 19 residues long. V dropped 0 bases and J dropped 0; count of bases not matched to a gene: 10. The germline V gene has CDR1 MGHRA and CDR2 YSYEKL. CDR3 nucleotide sequence: TGCGCCAGCAGCCAAGATATCTTCCCTACTAGCGGGGGCTCCTACGAGCAGTACTTC. Its protein product is CASSQDIFPTSGGSYEQYF.

This clone was seen just once. This chain uses TRBV7-8 with TRBJ1-5, with TRBD1 identical over 11 bases. Trimming cost V 5 bases and J 3 bases; bases outside gene matches: 9. Per the germline V gene, CDR1 is SGHVS and CDR2 is FQNEAQ. The CDR3 has 17 amino acids. This CDR3 is CASSLRTGGAFNQPQHF. In DNA form, the CDR3 reads TGTGCCAGCAGCCTTAGGACAGGGGGCGCATTCAATCAGCCCCAGCATTTT.

The CDR3 protein is CASSGHLNTEAFF. CDR3 bases: TGTGCCAGTAGCGGACACCTGAACACTGAAGCTTTCTTT. The chain couples TRBV19 to TRBJ1-1, with D perhaps TRBD1 (5 bases). The CDR3 covers 13 residues. The V and J ends lost 6 bases and 0 bases respectively, with 8 bases between them. In germline, CDR1 is LNHDA, CDR2 SQIVND (reference sequence). The entire variable domain, with the rest obtained from reference TRBV19 and TRBJ1-1, is as follows: DGGITQSPKYLFRKEGQNVTLSCEQNLNHDAMYWYRQDPGQGLRLIYYSQIVNDFQKGDIAEGYSVSREKKESFPLTVTSAQKNPTAFYLCASSGHLNTEAFFGQGTRLTVV.

This chain joins TRBV28 and TRBJ2-1; TRBD2 might be the D (6 bases). The CDR3 covers 14 residues. Germline V gene data show CDR1 as MDHEN and CDR2 as SYDVKM. V was trimmed by 7 bases and J by 3 bases, leaving 13 bases between them. CDR3 region: CASIIRGGYNEQFF. The CDR3 bases are TGTGCCAGCATCATAAGGGGAGGCTACAATGAGCAGTTCTTC.

The chain links TRBV18 to TRBJ2-5; unclear D gene. Germline CDR1 reads KGHSH; CDR2 reads LQKENI. The length of the CDR3 is 13 residues. V dropped 2 bases and J dropped 1 base, with 5 bases sitting between them. The CDR3 coding sequence is TGTGCCAGCTCACCAACGGGCCAAGAGACCCAGTACTTC. Protein product: CASSPTGQETQYF.

This chain joins TRBV27 and TRBJ2-6, with 7 bases that match TRBD1. The germline CDR1 and CDR2 sequences are MNHEY and SMNVEV (reference sequence). The CDR3 has 16 amino acids. V shed 5 bases and J 3 bases; nucleotides not matched to a gene: 7. CDR3 sequence: CASSARQGGGANVLTF. The CDR3 region has the DNA TGTGCCAGCAGTGCTAGACAGGGTGGTGGGGCCAACGTCCTGACTTTC. Full variable domain (outside the CDR3, taken from reference TRBV27 and TRBJ2-6): EAQVTQNPRYLITVTGKKLTVTCSQNMNHEYMSWYRQDPGLGLRQIYYSMNVEVTDKGDVPEGYKVSRKEKRNFPLILESPSPNQTSLYFCASSARQGGGANVLTFGAGSRLTVL.

The gene calls are TRBV6-5 and TRBJ1-5; the D is unclear. The CDR3 extends over 15 amino acids. In germline, CDR1 is MNHEY, CDR2 SVGAGI. The ends were cut back, 6 bases at V and 0 bases at J, with 12 bases in the middle. CDR3 loop: CASRLGRVSNQPQHF. Written as DNA, the CDR3 is TGTGCCAGCAGACTTGGGAGGGTTAGCAATCAGCCCCAGCATTTT.

The chain recombines TRBV12-3 or TRBV12-4 with TRBJ2-1; D is undetermined. With 7 bases removed from V and 4 bases from J, the gap between germline ends came to 8 bases. The CDR3 loop spans 12 amino acids. The CDR3 reads CASTSRYNEQFF. The CDR3 DNA is TGTGCCAGCACCTCCCGGTACAATGAGCAGTTCTTC.

The gene calls are TRBV9 and TRBJ2-1, with D possibly TRBD1 on 6 matching bases. Germline CDR1 reads SGDLS; CDR2 reads YYNGEE. The CDR3 has 15 amino acids. V was trimmed by 3 bases and J by 0 bases, leaving 10 bases between them. CDR3 DNA: TGTGCCAGCAGCGGAACAGGGAACTCCTACAATGAGCAGTTCTTC. It specifies CASSGTGNSYNEQFF. Full variable domain (missing parts from reference TRBV9 and TRBJ2-1): DSGVTQTPKHLITATGQRVTLRCSPRSGDLSVYWYQQSLDQGLQFLIQYYNGEERAKGNILERFSAQQFPDLHSELNLSSLELGDSALYFCASSGTGNSYNEQFFGPGTRLTVL.

This chain uses TRBV18 with TRBJ2-1, with D possibly matching TRBD1 (5 bases). Between the trimmed V and J ends, which lost 0 bases and 2 bases, there was a span of 8 bases. The CDR3 spans 15 residues. Germline V gene sequence: CDR1 KGHSH, CDR2 LQKENI. The CDR3 loop is CASSPPTETYNEQFF. The CDR3 DNA reads TGTGCCAGCTCACCACCGACAGAAACCTACAATGAGCAGTTCTTC. The complete variable domain, with remaining parts taken from reference TRBV18 and TRBJ2-1, reads NAGVMQNPRHLVRRRGQEARLRCSPMKGHSHVYWYRQLPEEGLKFMVYLQKENIIDESGMPKERFSAEFPKEGPSILRIQQVVRGDSAAYFCASSPPTETYNEQFFGPGTRLTVL.

This rearrangement joins TRBV27 to TRBJ2-3, with 16 bases aligning to TRBD2. CDR1 MNHEY and CDR2 SMNVEV come from the germline V gene (reference sequence). CDR3 length equals 19 residues. The V gene end was trimmed by 5 bases and the J gene end by 0 bases; junction bases not matched to a gene: 8. This CDR3 reads CASSPRGTSGRGSTDTQYF. The DNA of the CDR3 is TGTGCCAGCAGTCCCCGGGGGACTAGCGGGAGGGGAAGCACAGATACGCAGTATTTT.

The chain has TRBV9 and TRBJ1-1; tentative D call: TRBD1 (6 bases). V was pared by 3 bases and J by 5 bases, with 23 bases between. The CDR3 loop spans 17 amino acids. Germline values: CDR1 SGDLS, CDR2 YYNGEE. The CDR3 bases are TGTGCCAGCAGCGCCCGGGACACAGGATTGCACGAGACTGAAGCTTTCTTT. Its protein is CASSARDTGLHETEAFF.

V is TRBV24-1 and J is TRBJ2-4; possibly TRBD1 for D (5 bases). With 7 bases removed from V and 0 bases from J, the gap between germline ends came to 12 bases. In germline, CDR1 is KGHDR, CDR2 SFDVKD. The CDR3 length is 15 residues. The CDR3, as DNA: TGTGCCACCAGCGCAGGGTCGATAGCCAAAAACATTCAGTACTTC. Residues: CATSAGSIAKNIQYF.

The table lists this clone with a few counts. The chain couples TRBV19 to TRBJ2-7, with TRBD2 matching 9 bases. The CDR3 spans 14 residues. Germline CDR1 LNHDA, CDR2 SQIVND (reference sequence). Losses at the gene ends were 1 base for V and 5 bases for J; bases not matched to a gene: 3. The CDR3 protein is CASSIAREGHEQYF. The CDR3 DNA reads TGTGCCAGTAGTATAGCGCGGGAGGGTCACGAGCAGTACTTC.

This chain uses TRBV27 with TRBJ2-7; TRBD2 matches 11 bases. This CDR3 is 14 amino acids long. The V gene's germline CDR1 is MNHEY and CDR2 SMNVEV (reference sequence). V trimming: 3 bases; J trimming: 6 bases; junction bases outside the gene matches: 4. The CDR3 DNA is TGTGCCAGCAGTTTGTTTCTAGCGGGAGGCGAGCAGTACTTC. This codes for CASSLFLAGGEQYF.

The CDR3 nucleotides read TGTGCCAGCAGCTTGGGGGGCATCAACAATGAGCAGTTCTTC. It translates to CASSLGGINNEQFF. This rearrangement joins TRBV5-5 to TRBJ2-1; D may be TRBD1 (5 bases). The germline CDR1 and CDR2 sequences are SGHKS and YYEKEE (reference sequence). The CDR3 has 14 amino acids. V lost 0 bases and J 5 bases, leaving 9 bases between the germline ends.

The J gene is TRBJ2-7, the V gene TRBV7-8; 9 bases match TRBD1. The V gene's germline CDR1 is SGHVS and CDR2 FQNEAQ. This CDR3 has 15 amino acids. V gave up 4 bases and J gave up 4 bases; unmatched junction bases: 8. The CDR3 nucleotides read TGTGCCAGCAGCTCACCACAGGGGGCGGGGTACGAGCAGTACTTC. Encoded protein: CASSSPQGAGYEQYF. Filled out from reference TRBV7-8 and TRBJ2-7, the complete variable domain reads GAGVSQSPRYKVAKRGQDVALRCDPISGHVSLFWYQQALGQGPEFLTYFQNEAQLDKSGLPSDRFFAERPEGSVSTLKIQRTQQEDSAVYLCASSSPQGAGYEQYFGPGTRLTVT.

This CDR3 reads CASSSQDNSPLHF. The CDR3 nucleotides read TGTGCCAGCAGCTCACAGGATAATTCACCCCTCCACTTT. The rearrangement links TRBV7-3 to TRBJ1-6, with D possibly matching TRBD1 (5 bases). Germline CDR1 is SGHTA and CDR2 is FQGTGA. Trimming shortened V by 4 bases and J by 5 bases, and 6 bases separated the two germline ends. The CDR3 is 13 residues long.

The chain is built from TRBV4-1 and TRBJ1-2; no definite D call. The CDR3 covers 16 residues. The V gene lost 4 bases and the J gene lost 0 bases, with 15 bases spanning the gap. Per the germline V gene, CDR1 is MGHRA and CDR2 is YSYEKL. The CDR3 reads CASSPRTEYANYGYTF. The CDR3 DNA is TGCGCCAGCAGCCCCCGTACAGAGTATGCTAACTATGGCTACACCTTC.